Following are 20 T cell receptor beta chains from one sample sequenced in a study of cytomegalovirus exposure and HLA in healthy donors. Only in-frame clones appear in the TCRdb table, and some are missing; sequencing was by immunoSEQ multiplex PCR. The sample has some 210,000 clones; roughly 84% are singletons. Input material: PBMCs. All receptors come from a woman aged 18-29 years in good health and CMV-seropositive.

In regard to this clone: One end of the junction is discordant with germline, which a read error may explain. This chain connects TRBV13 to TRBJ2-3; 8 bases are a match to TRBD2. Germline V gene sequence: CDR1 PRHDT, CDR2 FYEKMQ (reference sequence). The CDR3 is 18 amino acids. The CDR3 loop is CASSLKGAGGPAHYTQYF. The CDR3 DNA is TGTGCCAGCAGCTTAAAAGGGGCGGGAGGCCCCGCACATTATACGCAGTACTTT. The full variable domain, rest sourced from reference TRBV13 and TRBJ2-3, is AAGVIQSPRHLIKEKRETATLKCYPIPRHDTVYWYQQGPGQDPQFLISFYEKMQSDKGSIPDRFSAQQFSDYHSELNMSSLELGDSALYFCASSLKGAGGPAHYTQYFGPGTRLTVL.

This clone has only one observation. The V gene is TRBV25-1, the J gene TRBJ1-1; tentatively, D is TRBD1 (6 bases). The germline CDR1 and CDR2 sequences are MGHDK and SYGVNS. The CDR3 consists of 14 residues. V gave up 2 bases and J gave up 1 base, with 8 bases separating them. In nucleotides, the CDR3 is TGTGCCAGCAGTGAACCAGGGGCGAACACTGAAGCTTTCTTT. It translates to CASSEPGANTEAFF.

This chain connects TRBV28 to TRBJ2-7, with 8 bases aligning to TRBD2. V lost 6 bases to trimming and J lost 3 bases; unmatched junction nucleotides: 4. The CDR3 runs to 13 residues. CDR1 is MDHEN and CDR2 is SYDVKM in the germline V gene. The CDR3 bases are TGTGCCAGCAGCATTAGCGGGAACTACGAGCAGTACTTC. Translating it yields CASSISGNYEQYF.

The CDR3 here is CASSLGVTSGSQETQYF. CDR3 coding DNA: TGTGCCAGCAGCTTGGGTGTTACTAGCGGGTCCCAAGAGACCCAGTACTTC. The chain uses TRBV5-8 and TRBJ2-5, with 9 bases identical to TRBD2. Germline assignment: CDR1 SGHTS and CDR2 YDEGEE. The J segment lost 1 base and the V segment lost 0 bases, leaving 7 bases of the junction unmatched. CDR3 size: 17 residues.

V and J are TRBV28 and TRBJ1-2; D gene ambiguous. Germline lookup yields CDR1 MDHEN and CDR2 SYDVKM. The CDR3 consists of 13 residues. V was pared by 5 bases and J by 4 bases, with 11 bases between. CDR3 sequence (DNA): TGTGCCAGCAGTCTCCACTCTTTCTATGGCTACACCTTC. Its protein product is CASSLHSFYGYTF.

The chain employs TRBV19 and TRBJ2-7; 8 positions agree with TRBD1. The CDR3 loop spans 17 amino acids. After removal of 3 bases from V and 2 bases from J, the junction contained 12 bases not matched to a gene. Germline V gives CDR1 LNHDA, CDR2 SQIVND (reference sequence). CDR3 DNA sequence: TGTGCCAGTAGTATTGGGATAGGAACAGGGGGGACCTACGAGCAGTACTTC. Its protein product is CASSIGIGTGGTYEQYF. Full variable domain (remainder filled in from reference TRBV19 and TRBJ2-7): DGGITQSPKYLFRKEGQNVTLSCEQNLNHDAMYWYRQDPGQGLRLIYYSQIVNDFQKGDIAEGYSVSREKKESFPLTVTSAQKNPTAFYLCASSIGIGTGGTYEQYFGPGTRLTVT.

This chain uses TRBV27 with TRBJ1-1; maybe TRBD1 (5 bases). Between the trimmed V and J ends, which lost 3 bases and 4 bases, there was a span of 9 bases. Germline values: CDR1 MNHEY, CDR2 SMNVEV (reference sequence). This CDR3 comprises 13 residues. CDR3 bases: TGTGCCAGCAGTTTCCGGGGGTCCACTGAAGCTTTCTTT. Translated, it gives CASSFRGSTEAFF.

CDR3 sequence reads: CASSQGLARTAKNIQYF. The CDR3 DNA reads as TGCGCCAGCAGCCAAGGATTAGCGAGGACTGCCAAAAACATTCAGTACTTC. The chain couples TRBV4-1 to TRBJ2-4, with D tentatively TRBD2 (5 bases). The germline V and J ends were trimmed by 1 base and 1 base, with 14 bases remaining between them. CDR3 length equals 17 residues. Germline V gives CDR1 MGHRA, CDR2 YSYEKL.

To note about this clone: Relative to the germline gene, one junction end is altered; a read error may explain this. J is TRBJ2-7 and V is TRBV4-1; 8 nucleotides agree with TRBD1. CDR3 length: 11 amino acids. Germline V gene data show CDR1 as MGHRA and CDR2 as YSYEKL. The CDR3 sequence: CASSQAGQGIF. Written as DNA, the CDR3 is TGCGCCAGCAGCCAAGCAGGACAGGGCATCTTC.

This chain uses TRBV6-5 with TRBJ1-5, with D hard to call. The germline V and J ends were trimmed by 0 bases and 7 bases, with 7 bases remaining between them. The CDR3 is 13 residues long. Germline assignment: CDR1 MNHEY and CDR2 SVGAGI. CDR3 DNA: TGTGCCAGCAGTTACTCCTACGGGCAGCCCCAGCATTTT. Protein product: CASSYSYGQPQHF.

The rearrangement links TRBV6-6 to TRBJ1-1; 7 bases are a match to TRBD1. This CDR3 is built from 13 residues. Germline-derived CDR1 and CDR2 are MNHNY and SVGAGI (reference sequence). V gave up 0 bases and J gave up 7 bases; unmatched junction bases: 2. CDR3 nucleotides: TGTGCCAGCAGTTACTCAACAGGGGTTGAAGCTTTCTTT. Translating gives CASSYSTGVEAFF.

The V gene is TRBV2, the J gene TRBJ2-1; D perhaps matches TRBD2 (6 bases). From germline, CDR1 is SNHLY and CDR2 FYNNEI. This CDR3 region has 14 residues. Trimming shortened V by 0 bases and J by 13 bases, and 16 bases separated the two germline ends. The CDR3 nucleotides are TGTGCCAGCAGTGAAGCAAAAACTAGCTCTCATCAGTTCTTC. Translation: CASSEAKTSSHQFF. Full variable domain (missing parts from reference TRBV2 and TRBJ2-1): EPEVTQTPSHQVTQMGQEVILRCVPISNHLYFYWYRQILGQKVEFLVSFYNNEISEKSEIFDDQFSVERPDGSNFTLKIRSTKLEDSAMYFCASSEAKTSSHQFFGPGTRLTVL.

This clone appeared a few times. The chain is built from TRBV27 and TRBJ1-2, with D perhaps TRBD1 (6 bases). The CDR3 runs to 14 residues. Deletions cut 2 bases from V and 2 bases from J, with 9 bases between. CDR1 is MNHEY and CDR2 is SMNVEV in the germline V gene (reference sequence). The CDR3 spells CASSLTQGNYGYTF. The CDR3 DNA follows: TGTGCCAGCAGTTTAACCCAGGGGAACTATGGCTACACCTTC.

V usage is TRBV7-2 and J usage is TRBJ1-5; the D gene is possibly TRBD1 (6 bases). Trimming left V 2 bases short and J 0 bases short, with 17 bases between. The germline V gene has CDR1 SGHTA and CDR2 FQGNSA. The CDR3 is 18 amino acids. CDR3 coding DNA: TGTGCCAGCAGCTTACAGTCGTGGGACACTTATAGCAATCAGCCCCAGCATTTT. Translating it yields CASSLQSWDTYSNQPQHF. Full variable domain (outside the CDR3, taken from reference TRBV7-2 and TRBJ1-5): GAGVSQSPSNKVTEKGKDVELRCDPISGHTALYWYRQSLGQGLEFLIYFQGNSAPDKSGLPSDRFSAERTGGSVSTLTIQRTQQEDSAVYLCASSLQSWDTYSNQPQHFGDGTRLSIL.

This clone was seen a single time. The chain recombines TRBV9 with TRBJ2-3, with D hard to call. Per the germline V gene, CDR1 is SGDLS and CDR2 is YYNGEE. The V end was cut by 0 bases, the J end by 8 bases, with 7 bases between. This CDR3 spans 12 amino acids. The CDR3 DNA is TGTGCCAGCAGCGTAGTGGGCCGTACGCAGTATTTT. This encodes CASSVVGRTQYF.

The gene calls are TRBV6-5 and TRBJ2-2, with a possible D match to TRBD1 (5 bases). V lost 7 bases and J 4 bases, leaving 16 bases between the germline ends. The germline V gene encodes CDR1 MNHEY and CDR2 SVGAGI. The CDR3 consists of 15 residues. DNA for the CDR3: TGTGCCAGCAAAAAGACAGATGAGGTCACCGGGGAGCTGTTTTTT. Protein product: CASKKTDEVTGELFF.

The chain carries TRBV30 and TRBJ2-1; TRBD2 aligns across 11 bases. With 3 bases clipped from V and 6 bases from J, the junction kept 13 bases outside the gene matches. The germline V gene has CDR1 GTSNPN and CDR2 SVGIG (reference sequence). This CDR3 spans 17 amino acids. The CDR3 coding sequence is TGTGCCTGGAGGTTACTAGCGGGAGACCGGGGTACCAATGAGCAGTTCTTC. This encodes CAWRLLAGDRGTNEQFF.

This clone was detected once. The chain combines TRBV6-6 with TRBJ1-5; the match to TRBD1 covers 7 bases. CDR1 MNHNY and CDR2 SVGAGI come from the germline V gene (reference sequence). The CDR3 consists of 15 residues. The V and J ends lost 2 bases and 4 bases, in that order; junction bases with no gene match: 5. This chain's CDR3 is CASSYRGTVNQPQHF. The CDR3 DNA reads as TGTGCCAGCAGTTACCGCGGGACAGTAAATCAGCCCCAGCATTTT.

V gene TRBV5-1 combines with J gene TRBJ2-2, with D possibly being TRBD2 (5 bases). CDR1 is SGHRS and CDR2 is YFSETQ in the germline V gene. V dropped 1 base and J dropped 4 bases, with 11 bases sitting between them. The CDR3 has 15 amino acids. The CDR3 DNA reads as TGCGCCAGCAGCTTGAGTGCTGCGGGCACCGGGGAGCTGTTTTTT. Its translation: CASSLSAAGTGELFF. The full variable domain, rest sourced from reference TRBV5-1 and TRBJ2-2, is KAGVTQTPRYLIKTRGQQVTLSCSPISGHRSVSWYQQTPGQGLQFLFEYFSETQRNKGNFPGRFSGRQFSNSRSEMNVSTLELGDSALYLCASSLSAAGTGELFFGEGSRLTVL.

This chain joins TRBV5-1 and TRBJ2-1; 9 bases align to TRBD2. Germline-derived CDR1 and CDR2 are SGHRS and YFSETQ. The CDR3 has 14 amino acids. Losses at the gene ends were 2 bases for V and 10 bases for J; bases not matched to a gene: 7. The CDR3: CASSLAGGTKEQFF. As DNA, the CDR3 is TGCGCCAGCAGCTTAGCGGGGGGCACAAAGGAGCAGTTCTTC. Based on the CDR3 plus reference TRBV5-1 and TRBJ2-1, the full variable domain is KAGVTQTPRYLIKTRGQQVTLSCSPISGHRSVSWYQQTPGQGLQFLFEYFSETQRNKGNFPGRFSGRQFSNSRSEMNVSTLELGDSALYLCASSLAGGTKEQFFGPGTRLTVL.